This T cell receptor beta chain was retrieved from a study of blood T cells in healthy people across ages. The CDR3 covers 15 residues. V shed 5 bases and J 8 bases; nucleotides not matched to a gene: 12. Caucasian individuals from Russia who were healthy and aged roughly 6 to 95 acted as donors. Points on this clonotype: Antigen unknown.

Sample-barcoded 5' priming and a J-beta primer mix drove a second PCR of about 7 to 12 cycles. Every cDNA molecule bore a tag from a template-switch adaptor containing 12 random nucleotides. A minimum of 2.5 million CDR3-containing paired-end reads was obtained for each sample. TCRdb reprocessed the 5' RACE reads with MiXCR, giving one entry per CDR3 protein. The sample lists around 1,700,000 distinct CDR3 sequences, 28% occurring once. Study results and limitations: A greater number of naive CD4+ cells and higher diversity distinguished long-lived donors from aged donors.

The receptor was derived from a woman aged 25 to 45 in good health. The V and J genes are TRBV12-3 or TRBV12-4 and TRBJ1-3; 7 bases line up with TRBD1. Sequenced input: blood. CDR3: CASSPRDSDSYTIYF. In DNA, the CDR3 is TGTGCCAGCAGTCCCCGGGACAGTGACTCCTACACCATATATTTT.